This T cell receptor (beta chain) is from a study of CD8 T cell repertoires and HIV-1 epitope variants (dated by TCRdb to 2018 to 2021). About the full investigation: Twenty-five peptides representing autologous and known Gag and Nef epitope variants were each used to stimulate T cells in separate culture wells. Among the control conditions were a peptide pool of CMV, EBV and flu, the Ebola AY9 epitope serving as a negative control, and a well with no peptide. The epitopes tested were three Gag epitope families plus Nef HW9 and YT9. T cells were enriched using the EasySep Human T Cell Enrichment Kit and then co-cultured with an equal number of autologous T cell-negative cells acting as antigen-presenting cells. Cultures ran for approximately 10 days in IMDM with gentamicin, with half-media changes on days 3 and 7 adding IL-2, IL-7 and IL-15. An aliquot of 1M T cells was saved as an uncultured baseline condition, separate from the roughly 80 T cell cultures. Running each culture condition in triplicate, except for one peptide done in duplicate, gave a total of about 75 T cell cultures. The paper's findings and limits, for the study overall: Only TCR beta chains were identified by the assay, and proliferation to antigen, not T cell function or cytokine profile, was indicated. Nine or ten antigen-specific TCR beta clonotypes were identified, of which 6 or 7 appeared to be cross-reactive for autologous or known escape epitope variants. The Nef KF9 family was recognized by five clonotypes and the HW9 family by one, and no responses to the TAALDMSHF plasma variant were observed.

Concerning this clone: Its antigen remains undetermined. Base qualities are not recorded, but no much larger clone differs from it by a single base.

The EasySep Human CD8+ T Cell Enrichment Kit was used on day 10 to isolate CD8+ T cells from every culture. TCR beta CDR3 regions were sequenced at survey depth on the immunoSEQ platform. The QIAamp DNA micro kit was used to extract genomic DNA from every cultured and uncultured CD8+ T cell population. Concerning the study's data processing: Samples with under 5,000 productive reads were excluded, and this exclusion removed about 6.5% of the roughly 80 HIV peptide-stimulated cultures. Sequences were trimmed to CDR3 by a MANAFEST web app, and nonproductive sequences, CDR3s under 5 amino acids, and sequences not starting with C or ending with F/W were removed. Antigen-specific clonotypes had to expand in at least 2 of 3 replicates versus no-peptide control at FDR 0.01, only within one epitope family. Specific clonotypes also needed at least fivefold higher frequency than in wells stimulated with peptides from other epitope families. TCRdb stores this immuneACCESS table with in-frame sequences only. Part of the clones is absent; in the studies checked, under half of the shortfall reflects unresolved V genes, and no reason is known for the rest. V, J and clone size derive from that table, while D and trimming were established from the DNA sequence. The sample records tens of thousands of clones, roughly four fifths of which are singletons. The ten top clones hold 20% to 30% of the sample.

Ends trimmed: V by 5 bases, J by 4 bases; bases unmatched to a gene: 8. CDR1 and CDR2, looked up from the germline V gene, are SNHLY and FYNNEI. The CDR3, from cysteine to phenylalanine, totals 15 residues. The read is trimmed to its CDR3 DNA, 45 bases read in frame from base 1. The sequenced material came from uncultured baseline CD8+ T cells from peripheral blood mononuclear cells (PBMCs). The rearrangement combines TRBV2 with TRBJ1-1; 9 nucleotides in the junction match TRBD1. The TCR was taken from a male donor with HIV. In nucleotides, the sequence is TGTGCCAGCAGTCTACGAGGGACAGGGATCACTGAAGCTTTCTTT. It encodes CASSLRGTGITEAFF.